This is a list of T cell receptor beta chains from one sample in a study of T cell responses to AZD1222 COVID-19 vaccine. Measured with immunoSEQ multiplex PCR; TCRdb has only the in-frame clones, and not every one. This table has some 84,000 clones, approximately 83% appearing once. The specimen comprised peripheral blood, sampled 28 days after the second AZD1222 dose. The source is an adult who received the AZD1222 COVID-19 vaccine. The CDR3 runs from the conserved cysteine through the conserved F or W. Clone size is stated in some rows and not others, as once, few, many or a class when expanded.

abundance | j_gene | v_gene | len | CDR3aa
few | TRBJ2-5 | TRBV10-3 | 12 | CATMTDQETQYF
- | TRBJ2-2 | TRBV9 | 15 | CASSVAGARPRELFF
many | TRBJ2-5 | TRBV12-3/TRBV12-4 | 13 | CASSYPSRATQYF
- | TRBJ1-6 | TRBV4-3 | 13 | CASRGRVGSPLHF
- | TRBJ2-2 | TRBV2 | 16 | CASSFGQIRNTGELFF
- | TRBJ1-4 | TRBV28 | 13 | CATRGGANEKLFF
- | TRBJ2-2 | TRBV10-1 | 15 | CASSESGRNTGELFF
- | TRBJ2-1 | TRBV19 | 18 | CASRRILAGGASYNEQFF
- | TRBJ2-3 | TRBV4-2 | 19 | CASSPRRLAGVLSTDTQYF
- | TRBJ1-1 | TRBV18 | 15 | CASSPGTGMGTEAFF
- | TRBJ1-1 | TRBV19 | 12 | CASSIVPTEAFF
- | TRBJ2-5 | TRBV2 | 15 | CASTRDISFQETQYF
- | TRBJ1-1 | TRBV30 | 12 | CAWSRDGTEAFF
once | TRBJ2-1 | TRBV13 | 14 | CASSPARGFNEQFF
- | TRBJ2-2 | TRBV27 | 13 | CANNRAGTGELFF
- | TRBJ1-1 | TRBV29-1 | 14 | CSGSDRGQNTEAFF
- | TRBJ1-1 | TRBV28 | 13 | CASSLLLNTEAFF
- | TRBJ2-2 | TRBV5-4 | 15 | CASSLALRNTGELFF
- | TRBJ2-1 | TRBV3-1/TRBV3-2 | 17 | CASSQIKNKGSYNEQFF
- | TRBJ2-4 | TRBV24-1 | 16 | CATKELYGGVSYIQYF
- | TRBJ2-1 | TRBV6-5 | 14 | CASSQPKGDSEQFF
- | TRBJ2-1 | TRBV6-2/TRBV6-3 | 15 | CASSPFGSPPNEQFF
- | TRBJ1-2 | TRBV7-9 | 14 | CASSSGTVAYGYTF
few | TRBJ2-7 | TRBV11-3 | 15 | CASSSPGGGRREQYF
- | TRBJ2-6 | TRBV5-5 | 19 | CASTNPGQGDLSGANVLTF
once | TRBJ1-1 | TRBV28 | 14 | CASTEAGGGSEAFF
- | TRBJ2-1 | TRBV5-8 | 13 | CASSLAGVNEQFF
- | TRBJ2-3 | TRBV29-1 | 15 | CSANSGTGTTDTQYF
- | TRBJ1-1 | TRBV5-6 | 8 | CASKLAFF
- | TRBJ1-1 | TRBV7-3 | 15 | CASSLSGTDNTEAFF
- | TRBJ2-2 | TRBV5-1 | 15 | CASIRLAGETGELFF
- | TRBJ1-2 | TRBV14 | 12 | CASGGAHYGYTF
- | TRBJ1-3 | TRBV10-3 | 14 | CAISESILENTIYF
- | TRBJ1-1 | TRBV27 | 17 | CASSLLGTGGFQAEAFF
- | TRBJ1-1 | TRBV19 | 15 | CASSIPAVPSTEAFF
- | TRBJ1-3 | TRBV9 | 15 | CASSADRGHGNTIYF
- | TRBJ1-2 | TRBV28 | 15 | CASSSGTGNNYGYTF
- | TRBJ1-2 | TRBV28 | 15 | CASSPPDLGTRGYTF
- | TRBJ1-1 | TRBV6-2/TRBV6-3 | 17 | CASSYSRVGSMNTEAFF
- | TRBJ1-1 | TRBV6-5 | 15 | CASRRTGGLNTEAFF
- | TRBJ1-1 | TRBV5-4 | 13 | CASRYTGGTEAFF
- | TRBJ2-2 | TRBV7-3 | 16 | CASSVLAGLDTGELFF
- | TRBJ2-1 | TRBV10-3 | 19 | CAISEFPGLAGGPSNEQFF
- | TRBJ1-2 | TRBV5-1 | 13 | CASSLDPNYGYTF
- | TRBJ2-1 | TRBV5-5 | 15 | CASSLWGGIGNEQFF
- | TRBJ2-6 | TRBV3-1/TRBV3-2 | 15 | CASSQRVSGANVLTF
- | TRBJ2-3 | TRBV5-6 | 12 | CASSLKPDTQYF
- | TRBJ1-1 | TRBV10-3 | 17 | CAISDSGEAGRDTEAFF
- | TRBJ2-1 | TRBV11-3 | 15 | CASSPGLTGGNEQFF
- | TRBJ1-1 | TRBV27 | 12 | CASSQGQGEAFF
- | TRBJ1-5 | TRBV7-2 | 14 | CASSLGNSNQPQHF
- | TRBJ2-1 | TRBV2 | 16 | CASSSRLAGGGNEQFF
- | TRBJ1-5 | TRBV28 | 16 | CASTPDSRSSNQPQHF
- | TRBJ2-1 | TRBV5-1 | 19 | CASSLSGLAGGRPFNEQFF
- | TRBJ1-4 | TRBV19 | 14 | CASRQQGLNEKLFF
- | TRBJ1-3 | TRBV6-1 | 16 | CASSGTGGPSGNTIYF
- | TRBJ2-7 | TRBV6-2/TRBV6-3 | 16 | CASSYSWTSILHEQYF
- | TRBJ1-3 | TRBV7-8 | 19 | CASSSDRGLAISSGNTIYF
- | TRBJ1-1 | TRBV3-1/TRBV3-2 | 14 | CASSQGTRNTEAFF